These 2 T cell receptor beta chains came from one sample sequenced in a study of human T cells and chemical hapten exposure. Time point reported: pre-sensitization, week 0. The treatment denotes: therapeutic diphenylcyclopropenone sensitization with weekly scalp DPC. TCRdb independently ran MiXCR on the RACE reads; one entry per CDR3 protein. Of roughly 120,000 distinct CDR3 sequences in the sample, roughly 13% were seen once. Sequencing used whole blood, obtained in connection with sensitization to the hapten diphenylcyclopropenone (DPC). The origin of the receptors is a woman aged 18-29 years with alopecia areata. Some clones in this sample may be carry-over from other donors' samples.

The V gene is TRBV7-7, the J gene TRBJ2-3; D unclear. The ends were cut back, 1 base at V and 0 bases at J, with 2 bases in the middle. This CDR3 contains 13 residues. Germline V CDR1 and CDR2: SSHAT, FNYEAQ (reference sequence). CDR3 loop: CASSLVSTDTQYF. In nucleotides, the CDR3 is TGTGCCAGCAGCTTAGTCAGCACAGATACGCAGTATTTT.

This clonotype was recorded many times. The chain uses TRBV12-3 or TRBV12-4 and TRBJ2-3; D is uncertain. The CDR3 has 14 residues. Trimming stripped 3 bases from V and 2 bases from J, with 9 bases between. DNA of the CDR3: TGTGCCAGCAGTTTCGGCAGAGCCACAGATACGCAGTATTTT. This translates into CASSFGRATDTQYF.